The sequence of this T cell receptor (beta chain) was determined in a study of somatic mutations in cytotoxic T cells in rheumatoid arthritis. Turning to this clone: The antigen remains unidentified.

Study-wide results and caveats: Age-matched healthy controls and rheumatoid arthritis patients had CD8+ T-cell clonality that did not differ significantly.

Here immunoSEQ multiplex PCR was the method, and the copy in TCRdb shows in-frame clones only, minus some. The repertoire includes about 18,000 clones, around 79% of them detected once, and under 12% sits in the top ten. V lost 6 bases to trimming and J lost 7 bases; unmatched junction nucleotides: 11. Germline V gives CDR1 SGHNT, CDR2 YYREEE (reference sequence). CDR3 size: 14 residues. The sample taken for sequencing was CD8+ T cells sorted from blood. The receptor comes from a woman in her forties or fifties in good health. The chain couples TRBV5-4 to TRBJ2-5; 8 nucleotides align to TRBD1. The CDR3 DNA reads TGTGCCAGCAAGGGGGACAGGTCTGGTAGGACCCAGTACTTC. It yields the protein CASKGDRSGRTQYF. Full variable domain (missing parts from reference TRBV5-4 and TRBJ2-5): ETGVTQSPTHLIKTRGQQVTLRCSSQSGHNTVSWYQQALGQGPQFIFQYYREEENGRGNFPPRFSGLQFPNYSSELNVNALELDDSALYLCASKGDRSGRTQYFGPGTRLLVL.